This TCR beta chain derives from a study of CD8 T cells in Susac syndrome (dated by TCRdb to about 2019). Context from the whole study: Repertoire sequencing was used to test whether CD8+ T cell activation and differentiation in Susac syndrome was antigen driven. Clonality of the CD8+ T cell repertoire was compared between eleven to twelve healthy donors, 14 Susac syndrome patients and under 16 multiple sclerosis patients.

Results and caveats for the whole study, not just this receptor: The number of individuals in the TCR sequencing and HLA analysis was recognized as being relatively small.

Notes on this clonotype: Its antigen specificity is not known. The sample holds no much larger clone one base away, and base qualities are not on file.

RNA was extracted using the RNeasy kit, and roughly 0.5 to 1 microgram was reverse transcribed with random hexamers. The immunoSEQ multiplex PCR assay, which covers 54 Vbeta and 13 Jbeta segments, was used to amplify TCR beta CDR3 regions. PCR amplification bias was corrected by using a synthetic template baseline for primer optimization and computational correction. Per the source publication's procedure: Reads were annotated to V, D and J genes per IMGT and analyzed with immunoSEQ Analyzer, keeping only productive sequences. To calculate clonality, Shannon entropy was normalized by log2 of the number of productive unique sequences and then subtracted from one. For each patient and control, public and private clones were evaluated among the 100 most prevalent clones. A clone was defined as Susac-specific if it was absent from the healthy and MS cohorts, from roughly 1,000 published viral clones and from other ImmuneACCESS disease sequences. TCRdb reanalyzed the raw reads on its own, using fastp at Q25 for trimming and MiXCR for clone calling, and kept in-frame beta chains. Each entry is one CDR3 protein sequence, shown with its most common DNA and genes. The V and J calls shown here were made by TCRdb, not taken from the authors' results. The sample has some 76,000 distinct CDR3 sequences on record, roughly 91% of them singletons. The top ten hold about 0.47% of the sample.

Peripheral blood CD8+ and CD4+ T cells from healthy donors, Susac syndrome patients and multiple sclerosis patients were profiled using high-throughput TCR beta sequencing. Treatment-naive patients with stable or active relapsing-remitting disease fulfilling revised McDonald criteria were used as multiple sclerosis controls. CD8+ TEMRA cells were enriched by FACS, while bulk CD8+ and CD4+ T cells were purified by magnetic negative isolation. Blood was drawn into EDTA tubes, processed within 24 hours, and PBMCs were isolated by density gradient centrifugation. PBMCs destined for TCR sequencing were cryopreserved in liquid nitrogen and later thawed in a 37 °C water bath. The sorted or isolated CD4+, CD8+ and CD8+ TEMRA cells had a purity of 90% or higher. The clonotype originates from a human donor with multiple sclerosis. Sequencing was done on a sample of CD8+ T cells from PBMCs.

The nucleotide sequence is given as TGTGCCAGCAGCCTCTACAATGAGCAGTTCTTC. It is translated as CASSLYNEQFF. The chain was built from TRBV27 and TRBJ2-1, with the D gene too uncertain to name. The CDR3 spans 11 residues, from the cysteine through the phenylalanine. The retained sequence is limited to the CDR3, 33 bases, with the frame set at the first base. Between the V and J ends, shortened by 6 bases and 3 bases respectively, the junction contains 3 bases. The germline V gene (reference sequence) gives CDR1 as MNHEY and CDR2 as SMNVEV.